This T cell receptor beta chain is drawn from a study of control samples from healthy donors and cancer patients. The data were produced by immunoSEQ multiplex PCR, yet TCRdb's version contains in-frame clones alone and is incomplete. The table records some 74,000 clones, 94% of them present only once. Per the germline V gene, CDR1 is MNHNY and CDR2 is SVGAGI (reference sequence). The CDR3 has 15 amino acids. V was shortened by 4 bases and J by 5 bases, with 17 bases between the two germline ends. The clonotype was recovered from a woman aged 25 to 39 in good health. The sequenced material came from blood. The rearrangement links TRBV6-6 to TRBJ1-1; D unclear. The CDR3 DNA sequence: TGTGCCAGCAGTTCCGATTGGGGTTCGCGAACTGAAGCTTTCTTT. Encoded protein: CASSSDWGSRTEAFF.